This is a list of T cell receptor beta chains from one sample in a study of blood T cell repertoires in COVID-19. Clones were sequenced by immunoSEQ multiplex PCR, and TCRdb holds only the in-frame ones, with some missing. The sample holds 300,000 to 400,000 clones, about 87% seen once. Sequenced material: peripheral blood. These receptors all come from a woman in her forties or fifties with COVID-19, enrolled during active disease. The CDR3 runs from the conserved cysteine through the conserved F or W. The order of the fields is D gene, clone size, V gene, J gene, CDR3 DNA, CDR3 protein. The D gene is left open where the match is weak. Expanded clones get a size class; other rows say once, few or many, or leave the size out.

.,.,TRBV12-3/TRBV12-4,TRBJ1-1,TGTGCCAGCAGTTTATGGGAGGGTTACGCTTTCTTT,CASSLWEGYAFF
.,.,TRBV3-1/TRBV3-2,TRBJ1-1,TGTGCCAGCAGCCAAATACTCGAGAACACTGAAGCTTTCTTT,CASSQILENTEAFF
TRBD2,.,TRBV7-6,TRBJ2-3,TGTGCCAGCAGCCCCCTAGCGGGGCAGGGAGATACGCAGTATTTT,CASSPLAGQGDTQYF
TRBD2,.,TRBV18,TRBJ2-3,TGTGCCAGCTCTCCTGGGACTAGCGGGACGATCTTCACAGATACGCAGTATTTT,CASSPGTSGTIFTDTQYF
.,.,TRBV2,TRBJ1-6,TGTGCCAGCAGCACGGGGGAGACACCCCTCCACTTT,CASSTGETPLHF
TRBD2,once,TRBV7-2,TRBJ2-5,TGTGCCAGCAGCTTGTCGTCGGGGGGAGAGACCCAGTACTTC,CASSLSSGGETQYF
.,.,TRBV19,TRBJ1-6,TGCGCCAGTTCCGCGGCAAGCTCCTATAATTCACCCCTCCACTTT,CASSAASSYNSPLHF
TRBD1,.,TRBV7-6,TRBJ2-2,TGTGCCAGCAGCCCCCGACAGGGGCGGGATACCGGGGAGCTGTTTTTT,CASSPRQGRDTGELFF
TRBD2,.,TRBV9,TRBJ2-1,TGTGCCAGCAGCGTAGGGGCTAGCGGGGGAATGGGGCACAATGAGCAGTTCTTC,CASSVGASGGMGHNEQFF
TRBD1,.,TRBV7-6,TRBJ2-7,TGTGCCAGCAGCCCAAGGACAGGGACTGCCTACGAGCAGTACTTC,CASSPRTGTAYEQYF
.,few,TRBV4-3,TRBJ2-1,TGCGCCAGCAGCCAAGGAGCGGGCAGGGAGCAGTTCTTC,CASSQGAGREQFF
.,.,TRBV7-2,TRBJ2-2,TGTGCCAGCAGCTTAAGGACTGGTCCGAACACCGGGGAGCTGTTTTTT,CASSLRTGPNTGELFF
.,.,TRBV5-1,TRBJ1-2,TGCGCCAGCAGCTTGGCCATGGGACATAACTATGGCTACACCTTC,CASSLAMGHNYGYTF
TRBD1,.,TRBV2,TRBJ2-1,TGTGCCAGCAGCGGACAGGAGGAGCAGTTCTTC,CASSGQEEQFF
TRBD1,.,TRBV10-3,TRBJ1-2,TGTGCCACGGGACAGGGGATTAACTATGGCTACACCTTC,CATGQGINYGYTF
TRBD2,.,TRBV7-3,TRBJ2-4,TGTGCCAGCAGCTTAGGCCCGCGCGGGGGTGAAAACATTCAGTACTTC,CASSLGPRGGENIQYF
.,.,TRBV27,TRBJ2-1,TGTGCCAGCAGTTTAGAAGGGGGACACTACAATGAGCAGTTCTTC,CASSLEGGHYNEQFF
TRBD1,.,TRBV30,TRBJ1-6,TGTGCCGTAGACAGGGCGCCCTATAATTCACCCCTCCACTTT,CAVDRAPYNSPLHF
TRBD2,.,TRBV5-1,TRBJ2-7,TGCGCCAGCAGCTTGTCTAGCGGGAGAAACGAGCAGTACTTC,CASSLSSGRNEQYF
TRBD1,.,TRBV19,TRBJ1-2,TGTGCCAGTAGTCCGCGGACAGGGCGAGGGTATGGCTACACCTTC,CASSPRTGRGYGYTF
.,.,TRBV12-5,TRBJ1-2,TGTGCTAGCGTGGGGGAGGGAAATCCAAACTATGGCTACACCTTC,CASVGEGNPNYGYTF
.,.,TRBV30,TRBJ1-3,TGTGCCTTGACACATCACTCTGGAAACACCATATATTTT,CALTHHSGNTIYF
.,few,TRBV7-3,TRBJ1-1,TGTGCCAGCAGCGTAGACAACATGAACACTGAAGCTTTCTTT,CASSVDNMNTEAFF
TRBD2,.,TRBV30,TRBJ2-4,TGTGCCTGGAAAGGAGCGGGAGGGTCGGGAAACATTCAGTACTTC,CAWKGAGGSGNIQYF
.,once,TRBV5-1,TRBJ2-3,TGCGCCACCTGGACAGTCACAGATACGCAGTATTTT,CATWTVTDTQYF
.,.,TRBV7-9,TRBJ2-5,TGTGCCAGCAGCTTAGCCCAACTAGGCCCCGTGGGAAAGACCCAGTACTTC,CASSLAQLGPVGKTQYF
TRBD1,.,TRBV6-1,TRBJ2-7,TGTGCCAGCAGTGACAGGGGGCCTTACATCTTC,CASSDRGPYIF
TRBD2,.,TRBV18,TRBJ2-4,TGTGCCAGCTCACCGGGAGCGGGAGAGTACATTCAGTACTTC,CASSPGAGEYIQYF
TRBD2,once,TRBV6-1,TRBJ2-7,TGTGCCAGCAGTGAAGCCGCAGTAGGACTAGCGGGAGTCTACGAGCAGTACTTC,CASSEAAVGLAGVYEQYF
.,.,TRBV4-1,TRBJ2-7,TGCGCCAGCAGCCAAGATTCGCAGGGTCATTCCTTCGAGCAGTACTTC,CASSQDSQGHSFEQYF
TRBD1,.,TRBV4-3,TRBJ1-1,TGCGCCAGCAGCCATCCCGGGACAGGGCAGACTGAAGCTTTCTTT,CASSHPGTGQTEAFF
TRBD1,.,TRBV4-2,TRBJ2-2,TGTGCCAGCAGCCTAGGTCGTGGGGACAGTAGGGCCGGGGAGCTGTTTTTT,CASSLGRGDSRAGELFF